Sequencing of this T cell receptor beta chain was carried out in a study of cytomegalovirus exposure and HLA in healthy donors. Findings and limits, study-wide: A likely sequencing artifact accounted for one observed cluster of highly shared sequence variants.

This CDR3 has 16 residues. J gave up 3 bases and V 2 bases, and 3 bases lay outside the gene matches. The V gene's germline CDR1 is SGHTA and CDR2 FQGTGA. Points on this clone: Its antigen is not identified.

The study ran its PCR with 60 Vbeta and 13 Jbeta primers. Sequenced by immunoSEQ multiplex PCR; TCRdb stores in-frame clones only, minus some. Of 150,000 to 190,000 clones listed, 70% to 90% are singletons. The receptor comes from a woman younger than 30 in good health and CMV-seronegative. The chain uses TRBV7-3 and TRBJ2-1; 11 bases are shared with TRBD2. Sample: PBMCs. In DNA, the CDR3 is TGTGCCAGCAGCTTAGGAGGGACTAGCGGCTACAATGAGCAGTTCTTC. Translating it yields CASSLGGTSGYNEQFF.